The 28 T cell receptor beta chains below were found in one sample sequenced in a study of beta chain features in type 1 diabetes. Study-wide findings and caveats: Moderate yet significant TCRB CDR3 shortening was seen in Type 1 diabetes patients in all four CD4+ subsets.

The investigators reverse transcribed all of the isolated RNA, so they sequenced expressed TCRB transcripts. Clones were read by immunoSEQ multiplex PCR, and TCRdb kept only the in-frame ones, dropping some. The sample records about 640,000 clones, under 15% being singletons. These receptors are not linked to any known antigen. Sequencing was done on a sample of naive CD4+ T cells from blood. The receptors here all came from a man aged 25-45 years with type 1 diabetes.

This clone turned up a few times. The J gene is TRBJ1-3, the V gene TRBV4-3; 8 bases agree with TRBD1. CDR1 LGHNA and CDR2 YSLEER come from the germline V gene. This CDR3 contains 16 residues. After removal of 1 base from V and 0 bases from J, the junction contained 2 bases not matched to a gene. CDR3 region: CASSQGGTGSGNTIYF. Written as DNA, the CDR3 is TGCGCCAGCAGCCAAGGCGGGACAGGCTCTGGAAACACCATATATTTT.

Only a few counts were recorded for this clone. V usage is TRBV6-1 and J usage is TRBJ2-7; D could derive from TRBD1 or TRBD2 (5 bases each). Germline assignment: CDR1 MNHNS and CDR2 SASEGT. The CDR3 has 16 amino acids. V lost 0 bases and J lost 3, with 15 bases in between. The CDR3 nucleotides are TGTGCCAGCAGTGAAGCGGGGGTTTCTACCTACTACGAGCAGTACTTC. Translated, it gives CASSEAGVSTYYEQYF.

This clone appeared a few times. This chain connects TRBV5-8 to TRBJ1-4; TRBD1 is a possible D gene (6 bases). Between the trimmed V and J ends, which lost 4 bases and 6 bases, there was a span of 13 bases. Germline V CDR1 and CDR2: SGHTS, YDEGEE. This CDR3 spans 14 amino acids. For the CDR3, the DNA is TGTGCCAGCAGCGCCGGACAGTTTCATGAAAAACTGTTTTTT. Encoded protein: CASSAGQFHEKLFF.

This clone has just a few counts. The chain carries TRBV6-6 and TRBJ2-7, with D maybe TRBD2 (6 bases). The CDR3 loop spans 12 amino acids. V was clipped by 8 bases and J by 3 bases, with 11 bases between them. Germline V CDR1 and CDR2: MNHNY, SVGAGI (reference sequence). The CDR3 bases are TGTGCCAGCCACGGGACTGTCTACGAGCAGTACTTC. This codes for CASHGTVYEQYF.

Remarks on this clone: The identical CDR3 is also encoded by other nucleotide sequences in the sample. The gene calls are TRBV5-1 and TRBJ2-7, with 8 positions matching TRBD2. The germline CDR1 and CDR2 sequences are SGHRS and YFSETQ. There are 15 residues in the CDR3. V trimming: 0 bases; J trimming: 3 bases; junction bases outside the gene matches: 5. CDR3 residues: CASSLDRLAGYEQYF. CDR3 coding DNA: TGCGCCAGCAGCTTGGACCGGCTAGCGGGCTACGAGCAGTACTTC.

This clone was found a few times. The chain uses TRBV11-3 and TRBJ1-1; 7 positions agree with TRBD1. With 5 bases clipped from V and 4 bases from J, the junction kept 7 bases outside the gene matches. CDR3 length: 14 amino acids. The germline gives CDR1 SGHNT, CDR2 YENEEA. The CDR3 protein is CASSPRQGGTEAFF. CDR3 sequence (DNA): TGTGCCAGCAGCCCCCGACAGGGAGGCACTGAAGCTTTCTTT. Filled out from reference TRBV11-3 and TRBJ1-1, the complete variable domain reads EAGVVQSPRYKIIEKKQPVAFWCNPISGHNTLYWYLQNLGQGPELLIRYENEEAVDDSQLPKDRFSAERLKGVDSTLKIQPAELGDSAVYLCASSPRQGGTEAFFGQGTRLTVV.

The CDR3 spells CASRNRDRGHPGYTF. The CDR3 region has the DNA TGTGCCAGCAGAAACCGGGACAGGGGGCACCCTGGCTACACCTTC. The chain recombines TRBV6-5 with TRBJ1-2; 12 bases line up with TRBD1. The CDR3 loop spans 15 amino acids. V lost 6 bases and J lost 7; bases outside the gene matches: 9. Germline V gene sequence: CDR1 MNHEY, CDR2 SVGAGI.

The chain couples TRBV7-2 to TRBJ2-1; 11 bases are a match to TRBD2. CDR1 is SGHTA, CDR2 FQGNSA, per germline. The ends lost 6 bases at V and 0 bases at J; junction bases unmatched: 7. This CDR3 is 17 amino acids long. In nucleotides, the CDR3 is TGTGCCAGCAGTCGCCCACTAGCGGGAGTCTCCTACAATGAGCAGTTCTTC. Translation gives CASSRPLAGVSYNEQFF.

A few counts support this clone. The gene calls are TRBV19 and TRBJ2-7, with D perhaps being TRBD1 or TRBD2 (5 bases each). CDR3 length: 13 amino acids. Looked up from germline, CDR1 is LNHDA and CDR2 is SQIVND (reference sequence). Trimming removed 5 bases at V and 6 bases at J, with 14 bases between. In DNA form, the CDR3 reads TGTGCCAGTAGTGGGGAACGAGGGGCCGAGCAGTACTTC. It specifies CASSGERGAEQYF.

The CDR3 region is CASSPLGLKSYEQYF. The DNA of the CDR3 is TGTGCCAGCAGCCCCCTGGGGTTAAAGTCCTACGAGCAGTACTTC. The J gene is TRBJ2-7, the V gene TRBV5-6; no firm D call. The CDR3 has 15 residues. Trimming left V 4 bases short and J 1 base short, with 15 bases between. Per the germline V gene, CDR1 is SGHDT and CDR2 is YYEEEE. The whole variable domain, remainder taken from reference TRBV5-6 and TRBJ2-7, is DAGVTQSPTHLIKTRGQQVTLRCSPKSGHDTVSWYQQALGQGPQFIFQYYEEEERQRGNFPDRFSGHQFPNYSSELNVNALLLGDSALYLCASSPLGLKSYEQYFGPGTRLTVT.

CDR3 coding DNA: TGCAGCGTTGAAGAGGAGCTGGGGTCGAGCTACACCTTC. The encoded protein is CSVEEELGSSYTF. The rearrangement joins TRBV29-1 to TRBJ1-2; the D is unclear. Trimming shortened V by 0 bases and J by 9 bases, and 14 bases separated the two germline ends. CDR3 length: 13 amino acids. CDR1 is SQVTM, CDR2 ANQGSEA, per germline.

The chain is built from TRBV5-4 and TRBJ1-4; the D is unclear. The CDR3 is made up of 14 amino acids. Germline V lookup: CDR1 SGHNT, CDR2 YYREEE (reference sequence). Trimming took 0 bases from V and 4 from J, leaving 7 bases between them. The CDR3 DNA reads as TGTGCCAGCAGCTTGGACGGTTATAATGAAAAACTGTTTTTT. Protein product: CASSLDGYNEKLFF.

As DNA, the CDR3 is TGTGCCAGCTCACCCACAGGGTCCCATCAGCCCCAGCATTTT. Protein sequence: CASSPTGSHQPQHF. The rearrangement links TRBV18 to TRBJ1-5; a weak D match, TRBD1 (6 bases). The V and J ends lost 3 bases and 5 bases respectively, with 11 bases between them. The germline V gene encodes CDR1 KGHSH and CDR2 LQKENI. The CDR3 runs 14 residues.

At least ten counts were recorded for this clone. The chain couples TRBV14 to TRBJ2-3; D is possibly TRBD1 (6 bases). The germline V gene encodes CDR1 SGHDN and CDR2 FVKESK. Trimming stripped 6 bases from V and 2 bases from J, with 12 bases between. The CDR3 runs to 14 residues. CDR3 sequence reads: CASRQTGVTDTQYF. DNA for the CDR3: TGTGCCAGCAGACAGACAGGAGTCACAGATACGCAGTATTTT.

The chain is built from TRBV18 and TRBJ1-5; a weak D match, TRBD1 (5 bases). Germline V gives CDR1 KGHSH, CDR2 LQKENI. Trimming left V 1 base short and J 3 bases short, with 10 bases between. The length of the CDR3 is 15 residues. CDR3 in amino acids: CASSPQGRTNQPQHF. The CDR3 DNA reads TGTGCCAGCTCACCACAGGGACGGACCAATCAGCCCCAGCATTTT.

V usage is TRBV19 and J usage is TRBJ2-7; TRBD2 might be the D (6 bases). The CDR3 has 15 residues. Per germline, CDR1 LNHDA and CDR2 SQIVND (reference sequence). The germline V and J ends were trimmed by 4 bases and 2 bases, with 15 bases remaining between them. The CDR3 DNA reads TGTGCCAGTAGTACCTCCGGGGGATCCACCTACGAGCAGTACTTC. It yields the protein CASSTSGGSTYEQYF.

Only a few counts were recorded for this clone. Other DNA sequences from this sample encode an identical CDR3 as well. This chain uses TRBV5-1 with TRBJ2-2, with D possibly matching TRBD1 (5 bases). From germline, CDR1 is SGHRS and CDR2 YFSETQ. V lost 3 bases and J lost 1, with 7 bases in between. The CDR3 is 14 amino acids. CDR3 loop: CASSSGQNTGELFF. The CDR3 region has the DNA TGCGCCAGCAGCTCAGGACAGAACACCGGGGAGCTGTTTTTT.

The rearrangement uses TRBV28 and TRBJ2-1; D possibly matches TRBD1 or TRBD2 (5 bases each). This CDR3 spans 14 amino acids. The germline V and J ends were trimmed by 7 bases and 0 bases, with 10 bases remaining between them. Germline V CDR1 and CDR2: MDHEN, SYDVKM. Here the CDR3 reads CASTPGSSYNEQFF. The CDR3 nucleotides read TGTGCCAGCACCCCAGGGAGCTCCTACAATGAGCAGTTCTTC.

This clone was seen a handful of times. The rearrangement joins TRBV15 to TRBJ1-2; D remains unclear. Germline V gene data show CDR1 as LNHNV and CDR2 as YYDKDF (reference sequence). The CDR3 length is 12 residues. The V end was cut by 8 bases, the J end by 2 bases, with 9 bases between. DNA for the CDR3: TGTGCCACCGGTGGAGTGAACTATGGCTACACCTTC. Translating gives CATGGVNYGYTF.

CDR3 sequence: CASSYLPCGSYNEQFF. CDR3 in DNA: TGTGCCAGCAGTTACCTCCCATGCGGATCCTACAATGAGCAGTTCTTC. The chain carries TRBV6-7 and TRBJ2-1, with no clear D. TRBV6-7 is filed as an ORF, its function uncertain. V was pared by 2 bases and J by 1 base, with 12 bases between. The CDR3 runs 16 residues.

V is TRBV7-8 and J is TRBJ1-4; possibly TRBD1 for D (5 bases). The CDR3 length is 15 residues. CDR1 is SGHVS and CDR2 is FQNEAQ in the germline V gene. Trimming pared 5 bases from V and 5 bases from J, leaving 15 bases between. CDR3 nucleotides: TGTGCCAGCAGCGGACGGGACCCCGCAAATGAAAAACTGTTTTTT. Translating gives CASSGRDPANEKLFF.

This clone was seen only a few times. The chain employs TRBV5-1 and TRBJ1-1; 7 positions agree with TRBD1. With 5 bases clipped from V and 2 bases from J, the junction kept 12 bases outside the gene matches. Per the germline V gene, CDR1 is SGHRS and CDR2 is YFSETQ. The CDR3 runs to 16 residues. CDR3 region: CASSIGTASFNTEAFF. CDR3 DNA sequence: TGCGCCAGCAGTATCGGGACAGCCTCATTCAACACTGAAGCTTTCTTT.

The chain links TRBV7-9 to TRBJ2-3; D gene uncertain. This CDR3 comprises 16 residues. Trimming took 5 bases from V and 2 from J, leaving 17 bases between them. Germline lookup yields CDR1 SEHNR and CDR2 FQNEAQ (reference sequence). CDR3 region: CASSPIGLSLTDTQYF. CDR3 bases: TGTGCCAGCAGCCCAATAGGGCTCAGCCTCACAGATACGCAGTATTTT.

The chain uses TRBV11-2 and TRBJ2-5; D unresolved. Deletions cut 0 bases from V and 4 bases from J, with 3 bases between. Germline lookup yields CDR1 SGHAT and CDR2 FQNNGV. The CDR3 consists of 12 residues. CDR3 sequence: CASSLDGETQYF. The CDR3 coding sequence is TGTGCCAGCAGCTTAGACGGAGAGACCCAGTACTTC.

The V and J genes are TRBV5-1 and TRBJ1-1; 7 nucleotides align to TRBD1. Germline trimming cut 4 bases from V and 5 bases from J; bases unmatched to any gene: 8. This CDR3 spans 14 amino acids. Germline values: CDR1 SGHRS, CDR2 YFSETQ. The CDR3 is CASSRGQEGTEAFF. CDR3 nucleotide sequence: TGCGCCAGCAGCAGAGGACAGGAGGGGACTGAAGCTTTCTTT.

This clone was counted only a few times. The chain recombines TRBV9 with TRBJ1-1, with 7 bases identical to TRBD1. V trimming: 4 bases; J trimming: 1 base; junction bases outside the gene matches: 4. This CDR3 spans 14 amino acids. Looked up from germline, CDR1 is SGDLS and CDR2 is YYNGEE. The chain's CDR3 is CASSIGTANTEAFF. Here the CDR3 DNA reads TGTGCCAGCAGCATTGGGACAGCGAACACTGAAGCTTTCTTT.

This clone has only a few counts. This chain connects TRBV5-1 to TRBJ2-4; perhaps D is TRBD1 or TRBD2 (5 bases each). The length of the CDR3 is 16 residues. From germline, CDR1 is SGHRS and CDR2 YFSETQ. Deletions cut 1 base from V and 1 base from J, with 12 bases between. In DNA form, the CDR3 reads TGCGCCAGCAGCTTGCCAGGGACGGGGGCCAAAAACATTCAGTACTTC. This gives the protein CASSLPGTGAKNIQYF. The complete variable domain, with remaining parts taken from reference TRBV5-1 and TRBJ2-4, reads KAGVTQTPRYLIKTRGQQVTLSCSPISGHRSVSWYQQTPGQGLQFLFEYFSETQRNKGNFPGRFSGRQFSNSRSEMNVSTLELGDSALYLCASSLPGTGAKNIQYFGAGTRLSVL.

This clone was observed a handful of times. This chain uses TRBV19 with TRBJ2-1; 7 nucleotides align to TRBD1. The ends lost 5 bases at V and 8 bases at J; junction bases unmatched: 6. Per germline, CDR1 LNHDA and CDR2 SQIVND (reference sequence). This CDR3 is 13 amino acids long. Here the CDR3 DNA reads TGTGCCAGTAGTGGAGACAGGGCCCATGAGCAGTTCTTC. It encodes CASSGDRAHEQFF.